A single T cell receptor (beta chain) is shown here with its context. This entry is derived from a study of shared T cell receptors in the human thymus. This table comes from immunoSEQ multiplex PCR, and its TCRdb copy is limited to in-frame clones, with some not included. The sample carries about 660,000 clones, 88% recorded once. V was pared by 5 bases and J by 3 bases, with 8 bases of the junction left unmatched. The CDR3 has 16 amino acids. Germline-derived CDR1 and CDR2 are SGHTA and FQGNSA. These data were likewise used in another study, on human thymus T cells. From that report: Obtained as resections during corrective heart surgery, the thymus tissue was then studied. Thymic and blood repertoires appeared to carry a bias in their V and J gene usage.

The rearrangement joins TRBV7-2 to TRBJ2-1; 9 bases fit TRBD2. The receptor was isolated from a boy under two years old with a congenital heart defect. The sequencing sample was made of thymocytes. The CDR3 bases are TGTGCCAGCAGCCTATACGAGCGGGAGGACTACAATGAGCAGTTCTTC. Protein sequence: CASSLYEREDYNEQFF. Complete variable domain (other parts from reference TRBV7-2 and TRBJ2-1): GAGVSQSPSNKVTEKGKDVELRCDPISGHTALYWYRQSLGQGLEFLIYFQGNSAPDKSGLPSDRFSAERTGGSVSTLTIQRTQQEDSAVYLCASSLYEREDYNEQFFGPGTRLTVL.